This T cell receptor (beta chain) was found in a study of T cells after somatic rescue of genetic block. This CDR3 contains 14 residues. Germline loops: CDR1 SGHDN, CDR2 FVKESK. V was clipped by 6 bases and J by 2 bases; unmatched bases: 6. Assay used: immunoSEQ multiplex PCR; TCRdb lists only in-frame clones, some missing. The sample contains fewer than 150,000 clones, about 93% of which appear only once. The sample taken for sequencing was peripheral blood mononuclear cells (PBMCs). The sequence was obtained from a woman younger than 30. The chain is built from TRBV14 and TRBJ1-1; TRBD1 matches at 7 bases. The CDR3 spells CASRRTGENTEAFF. In nucleotides, the CDR3 is TGTGCCAGCAGACGAACAGGGGAAAACACTGAAGCTTTCTTT. The full variable domain, its missing parts supplied by reference TRBV14 and TRBJ1-1, is EAGVTQFPSHSVIEKGQTVTLRCDPISGHDNLYWYRRVMGKEIKFLLHFVKESKQDESGMPNNRFLAERTGGTYSTLKVQPAELEDSGVYFCASRRTGENTEAFFGQGTRLTVV.